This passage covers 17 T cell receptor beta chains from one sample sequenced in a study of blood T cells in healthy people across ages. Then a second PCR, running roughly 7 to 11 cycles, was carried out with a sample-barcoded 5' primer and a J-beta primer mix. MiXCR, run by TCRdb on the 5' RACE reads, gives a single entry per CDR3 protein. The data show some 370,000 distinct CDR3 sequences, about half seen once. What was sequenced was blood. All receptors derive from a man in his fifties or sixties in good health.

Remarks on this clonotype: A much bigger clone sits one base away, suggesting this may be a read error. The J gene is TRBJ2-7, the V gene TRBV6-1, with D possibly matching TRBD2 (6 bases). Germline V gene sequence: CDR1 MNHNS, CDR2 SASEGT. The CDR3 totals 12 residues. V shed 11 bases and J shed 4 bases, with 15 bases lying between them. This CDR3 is CAGMRGRYEQYF. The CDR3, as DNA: TGTGCCGGCATGCGGGGAAGGTACGAGCAGTACTTC.

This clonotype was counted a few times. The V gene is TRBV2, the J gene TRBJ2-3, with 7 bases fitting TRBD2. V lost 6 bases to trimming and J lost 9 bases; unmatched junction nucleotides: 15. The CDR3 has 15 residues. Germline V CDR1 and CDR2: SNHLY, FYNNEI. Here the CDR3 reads CASSPRGLAEDTQYF. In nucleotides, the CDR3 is TGTGCCAGCAGCCCTCGTGGCCTAGCGGAGGACACGCAGTATTTT.

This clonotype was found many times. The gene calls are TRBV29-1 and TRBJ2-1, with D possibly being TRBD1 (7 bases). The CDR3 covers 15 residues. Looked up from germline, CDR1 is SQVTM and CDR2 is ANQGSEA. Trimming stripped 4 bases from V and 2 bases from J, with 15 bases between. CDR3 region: CSVGRPGGTYNEQFF. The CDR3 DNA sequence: TGCAGCGTTGGCCGGCCAGGGGGGACCTACAATGAGCAGTTCTTC.

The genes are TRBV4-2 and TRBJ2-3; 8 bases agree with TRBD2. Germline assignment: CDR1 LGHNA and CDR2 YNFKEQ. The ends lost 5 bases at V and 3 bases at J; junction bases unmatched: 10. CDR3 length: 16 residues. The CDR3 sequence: CASSGGSGGRTDTQYF. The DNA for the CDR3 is TGTGCCAGCAGCGGGGGGAGCGGGGGAAGGACAGATACGCAGTATTTT.

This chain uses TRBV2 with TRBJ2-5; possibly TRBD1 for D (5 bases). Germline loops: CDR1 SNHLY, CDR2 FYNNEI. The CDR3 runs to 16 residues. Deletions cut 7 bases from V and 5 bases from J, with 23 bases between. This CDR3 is CASKSVARGIRETQYF. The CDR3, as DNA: TGTGCCAGCAAATCGGTGGCAAGGGGCATTCGGGAGACCCAGTACTTC.

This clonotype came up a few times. CDR3 in amino acids: CASSSPWGLRPFF. The DNA for the CDR3 is TGTGCCAGCAGCTCCCCTTGGGGCCTGCGTCCGTTCTTC. The chain links TRBV7-9 to TRBJ2-1, with TRBD1 as a possible D gene (5 bases). Germline V gives CDR1 SEHNR, CDR2 FQNEAQ (reference sequence). CDR3 length equals 13 residues. The V and J ends lost 4 bases and 15 bases respectively, with 19 bases between them.

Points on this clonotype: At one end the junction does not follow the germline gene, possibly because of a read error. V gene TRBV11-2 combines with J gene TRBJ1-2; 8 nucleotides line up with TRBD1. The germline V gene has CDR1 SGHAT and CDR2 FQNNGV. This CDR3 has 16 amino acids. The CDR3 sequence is CDSSIRQGSPWDGYTF. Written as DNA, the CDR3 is TGTGACAGCAGCATACGACAGGGGTCGCCATGGGATGGCTACACCTTC.

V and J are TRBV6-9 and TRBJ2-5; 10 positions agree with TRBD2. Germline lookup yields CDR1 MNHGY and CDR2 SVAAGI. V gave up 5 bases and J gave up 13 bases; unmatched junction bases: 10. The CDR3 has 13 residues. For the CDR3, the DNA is TGTGCCAGCAGTGCATATCTAGCGGGAGTTGGGTACTTC. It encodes CASSAYLAGVGYF.

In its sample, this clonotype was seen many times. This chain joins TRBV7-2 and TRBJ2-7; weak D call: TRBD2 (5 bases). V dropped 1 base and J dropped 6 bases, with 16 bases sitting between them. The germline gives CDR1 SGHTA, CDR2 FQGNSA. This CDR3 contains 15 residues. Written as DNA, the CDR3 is TGTGCCAGCAGCTTAGTAGAGGGTTCGATAGCCGAGCAGTACTTC. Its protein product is CASSLVEGSIAEQYF.

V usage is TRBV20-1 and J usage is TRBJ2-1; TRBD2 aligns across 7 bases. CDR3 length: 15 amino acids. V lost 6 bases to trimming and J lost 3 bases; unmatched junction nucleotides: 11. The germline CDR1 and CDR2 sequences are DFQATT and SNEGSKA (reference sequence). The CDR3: CSAIKREKLYNEQFF. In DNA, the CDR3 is TGCAGTGCCATAAAGCGGGAAAAACTCTACAATGAGCAGTTCTTC.

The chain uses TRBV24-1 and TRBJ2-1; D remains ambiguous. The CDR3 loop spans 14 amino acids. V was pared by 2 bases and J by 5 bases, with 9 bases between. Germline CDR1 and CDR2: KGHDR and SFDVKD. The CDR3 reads CATSDSGRNNEQFF. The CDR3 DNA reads TGTGCCACCAGTGATTCAGGCAGAAACAATGAGCAGTTCTTC.

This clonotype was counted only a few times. DNA for the CDR3: TGCAGTGCTAGCAGGGGGCAGACCTTCTCCTACGAGCAGTACTTC. Translation gives CSASRGQTFSYEQYF. The V and J genes are TRBV20-1 and TRBJ2-7; 8 bases are a match to TRBD1. CDR1 is DFQATT and CDR2 is SNEGSKA in the germline V gene (reference sequence). The CDR3 contains 15 residues. With V trimmed by 3 bases and J by 0 bases, 7 bases remained unmatched.

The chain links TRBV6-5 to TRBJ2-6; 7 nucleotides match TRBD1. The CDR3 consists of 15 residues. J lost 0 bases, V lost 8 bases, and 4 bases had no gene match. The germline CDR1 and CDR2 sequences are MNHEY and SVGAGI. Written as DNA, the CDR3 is TGTGCCAGCGGACAGGACCGCTCTGGGGCCAACGTCCTGACTTTC. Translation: CASGQDRSGANVLTF.

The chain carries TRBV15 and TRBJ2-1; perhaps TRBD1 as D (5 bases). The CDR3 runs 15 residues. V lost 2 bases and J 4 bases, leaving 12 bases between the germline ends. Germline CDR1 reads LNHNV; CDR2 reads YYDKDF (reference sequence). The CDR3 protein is CATSRPPTGYNEQFF. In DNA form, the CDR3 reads TGTGCCACCAGCAGACCCCCAACAGGATACAATGAGCAGTTCTTC.

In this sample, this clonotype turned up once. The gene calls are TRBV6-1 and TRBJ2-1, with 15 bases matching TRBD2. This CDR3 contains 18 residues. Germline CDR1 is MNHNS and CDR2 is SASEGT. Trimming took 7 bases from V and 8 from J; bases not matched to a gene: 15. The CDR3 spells CASNPGLAGGRSGYEQFF. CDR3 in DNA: TGTGCCAGCAACCCGGGACTAGCGGGAGGTCGATCAGGGTATGAGCAGTTCTTC.

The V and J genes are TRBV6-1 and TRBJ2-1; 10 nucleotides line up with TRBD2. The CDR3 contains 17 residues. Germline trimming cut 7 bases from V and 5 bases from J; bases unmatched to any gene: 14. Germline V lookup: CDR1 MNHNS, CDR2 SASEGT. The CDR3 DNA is TGTGCCAGCACCCGAAGCGAGCGGGAGGGCTTCAACAATGAGCAGTTCTTC. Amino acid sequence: CASTRSEREGFNNEQFF.

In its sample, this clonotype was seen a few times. The CDR3 spells CSVEDTGKGSYNEQFF. The CDR3 bases are TGCAGCGTTGAAGATACTGGGAAGGGCTCCTACAATGAGCAGTTCTTC. J is TRBJ2-1 and V is TRBV29-1; no clear D. Germline CDR1 reads SQVTM; CDR2 reads ANQGSEA. V was shortened by 0 bases and J by 0 bases, with 12 bases between the two germline ends. This CDR3 comprises 16 residues.